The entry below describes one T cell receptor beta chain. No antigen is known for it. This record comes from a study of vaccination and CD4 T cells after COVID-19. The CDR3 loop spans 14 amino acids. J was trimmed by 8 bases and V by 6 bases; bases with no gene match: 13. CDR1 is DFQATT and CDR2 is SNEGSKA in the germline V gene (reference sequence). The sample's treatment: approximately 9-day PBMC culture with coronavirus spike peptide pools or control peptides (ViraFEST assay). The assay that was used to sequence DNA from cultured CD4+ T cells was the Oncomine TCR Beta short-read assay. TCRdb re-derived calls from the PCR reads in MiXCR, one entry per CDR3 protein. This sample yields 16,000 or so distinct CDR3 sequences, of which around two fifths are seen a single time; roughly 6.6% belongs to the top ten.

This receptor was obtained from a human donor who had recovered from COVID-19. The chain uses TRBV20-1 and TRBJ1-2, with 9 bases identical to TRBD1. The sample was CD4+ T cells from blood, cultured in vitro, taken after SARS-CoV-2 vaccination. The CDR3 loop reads CSADPGTGIQGYTF. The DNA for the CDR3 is TGCAGTGCCGATCCCGGGACAGGGATTCAGGGCTACACCTTC.